Shown below are 11 T cell receptor beta chains from a single sample sequenced in a study of T cell repertoires in cytomegalovirus infection. Antigen specificity for these receptors is unknown. TCRdb independently ran MiXCR on the reads; one entry per CDR3 protein. The repertoire holds some 920,000 distinct CDR3 sequences, with 30% to 40% as singletons. This material consisted of cultured CD8+ T cells from PBMCs, taken from culture after CMV antigen stimulation. These receptors all stem from a human donor in good health (CMV status not recorded). Some clones in this sample may be carry-over from other donors' samples.

This chain connects TRBV4-3 to TRBJ2-3; 7 nucleotides align to TRBD1. V dropped 6 bases and J dropped 5; count of bases not matched to a gene: 8. CDR1 LGHNA and CDR2 YSLEER come from the germline V gene. The CDR3 spans 14 residues. The CDR3 sequence: CASSPQGVLDTQYF. DNA of the CDR3: TGCGCCAGCAGTCCTCAGGGGGTTTTAGATACGCAGTATTTT.

CDR3 nucleotides: TGTGCCAGCAGCCAAGATATGGTGGCCTCAGATACGCAGTATTTT. This sequence encodes CASSQDMVASDTQYF. The genes are TRBV4-2 and TRBJ2-3; no firm D call. The CDR3 runs 15 residues. Trimming pared 0 bases from V and 4 bases from J, leaving 11 bases between. Germline V gene sequence: CDR1 LGHNA, CDR2 YNFKEQ.

In its sample, this clonotype was seen a few times. The chain combines TRBV20-1 with TRBJ1-6; the match to TRBD1 covers 7 bases. This CDR3 comprises 18 residues. Trimming took 0 bases from V and 1 from J; bases not matched to a gene: 9. CDR1 and CDR2 (germline): DFQATT, SNEGSKA (reference sequence). CDR3 sequence (DNA): TGCAGTGCTAGAGATGACAGGGAGCGCCCTTCCTATAATTCACCCCTCCACTTT. Translation gives CSARDDRERPSYNSPLHF.

The chain combines TRBV6-1 with TRBJ2-2, with 10 nucleotides matching TRBD1. The V and J ends lost 7 bases and 7 bases, in that order; junction bases with no gene match: 9. Per germline, CDR1 MNHNS and CDR2 SASEGT. The CDR3 runs 15 residues. CDR3 amino acids: CASTEGQGQGGELFF. The CDR3 nucleotides are TGTGCCAGCACTGAGGGACAGGGGCAGGGCGGGGAGCTGTTTTTT.

This clonotype occurred a few times. The rearrangement uses TRBV6-2 or TRBV6-3 and TRBJ1-5, with D unclear. The CDR3 contains 13 residues. Germline V CDR1 and CDR2: MNHEY, SVGEGT. Trimming cost V 6 bases and J 9 bases, with 15 bases left between them. The CDR3 nucleotides are TGTGCCAGCAGCCTTGGAGTAGCCTCGCCCCAGCATTTT. It translates to CASSLGVASPQHF.

The sample holds a few counts of this clonotype. The chain is built from TRBV24-1 and TRBJ1-5; no clear D. Germline values: CDR1 KGHDR, CDR2 SFDVKD. V lost 7 bases to trimming and J lost 4 bases, with 13 bases between them. The CDR3 extends over 14 amino acids. CDR3 residues: CATSQSLRNQPQHF. Written as DNA, the CDR3 is TGTGCCACCAGCCAATCACTACGGAATCAGCCCCAGCATTTT.

This clonotype appeared many times. The V call is TRBV7-8, the J call TRBJ2-3, with 8 bases that match TRBD1. The CDR3 contains 16 residues. The V gene end was trimmed by 1 base and the J gene end by 5 bases; junction bases not matched to a gene: 8. Germline CDR1 SGHVS, CDR2 FQNEAQ. CDR3 region: CASSLDYRGKGDTQYF. CDR3 coding DNA: TGTGCCAGCAGCTTAGACTACAGGGGGAAAGGAGATACGCAGTATTTT.

This clonotype was counted many times. V gene TRBV7-8 combines with J gene TRBJ2-7; 7 bases are shared with TRBD2. From germline, CDR1 is SGHVS and CDR2 FQNEAQ. With V trimmed by 7 bases and J by 5 bases, 14 bases remained unmatched. The CDR3 spans 15 residues. The CDR3 sequence is CASTLGWSGVDEQYF. In nucleotides, the CDR3 is TGTGCCAGCACCCTGGGGTGGAGCGGGGTGGACGAGCAGTACTTC.

There are many counts of this clonotype. V usage is TRBV7-6 and J usage is TRBJ2-7; D remains unclear. Germline V lookup: CDR1 SGHVS, CDR2 FNYEAQ. This CDR3 contains 12 residues. V lost 5 bases, J lost 0 bases, and 5 bases lay in between. As DNA, the CDR3 is TGTGCCAGCAGCCGGAACTCCTACGAGCAGTACTTC. It yields the protein CASSRNSYEQYF. The full variable domain, in which reference TRBV7-6 and TRBJ2-7 provide the parts outside the CDR3, is GAGVSQSPRYKVTKRGQDVALRCDPISGHVSLYWYRQALGQGPEFLTYFNYEAQQDKSGLPNDRFSAERPEGSISTLTIQRTEQRDSAMYRCASSRNSYEQYFGPGTRLTVT.

The rearrangement joins TRBV2 to TRBJ2-1; D possibly corresponds to TRBD1 (7 bases). The CDR3 loop spans 15 amino acids. Germline V lookup: CDR1 SNHLY, CDR2 FYNNEI. With 3 bases removed from V and 2 bases from J, the gap between germline ends came to 11 bases. CDR3: CASSDPRGAYNEQFF. The CDR3 DNA sequence: TGTGCCAGCAGTGACCCCAGGGGGGCCTACAATGAGCAGTTCTTC. The full variable domain, in which reference TRBV2 and TRBJ2-1 provide the parts outside the CDR3, is EPEVTQTPSHQVTQMGQEVILRCVPISNHLYFYWYRQILGQKVEFLVSFYNNEISEKSEIFDDQFSVERPDGSNFTLKIRSTKLEDSAMYFCASSDPRGAYNEQFFGPGTRLTVL.

The chain combines TRBV7-8 with TRBJ1-1; maybe TRBD1 (5 bases). Trimming shortened V by 3 bases and J by 1 base, and 9 bases separated the two germline ends. This CDR3 has 14 residues. CDR1 is SGHVS, CDR2 FQNEAQ, per germline. CDR3 sequence (DNA): TGTGCCAGCAGCTTCGGACATACGAACACTGAAGCTTTCTTT. Translation gives CASSFGHTNTEAFF.